The 15 T cell receptor beta chains listed next were all sequenced from one sample in a study of blood T cell repertoires in COVID-19. The data were produced by immunoSEQ multiplex PCR, yet TCRdb's version contains in-frame clones alone and is incomplete. Among more than 65,000 clones listed, about 90% were seen once. The sample taken for sequencing was peripheral blood. These receptors came from a human donor in a cohort sampled during active COVID-19.

V and J are TRBV5-6 and TRBJ2-7; D perhaps matches TRBD2 (6 bases). CDR1 and CDR2 from the germline V gene are SGHDT and YYEEEE. CDR3 length equals 13 residues. V gave up 3 bases and J gave up 6 bases, with 13 bases separating them. The chain's CDR3 is CASSWYGGGEQYF. The CDR3 bases are TGTGCCAGCAGCTGGTATGGGGGAGGCGAGCAGTACTTC.

V is TRBV11-2 and J is TRBJ2-3; 9 nucleotides align to TRBD2. J was trimmed by 2 bases and V by 5 bases; bases with no gene match: 8. Per germline, CDR1 SGHAT and CDR2 FQNNGV. The CDR3 totals 16 residues. The CDR3 DNA follows: TGTGCCAGCAGCCCAGCGCGGGGGGGCATCACAGATACGCAGTATTTT. Translated: CASSPARGGITDTQYF.

The chain couples TRBV5-1 to TRBJ1-2; perhaps TRBD1 as D (5 bases). The germline V and J ends were trimmed by 2 bases and 4 bases, with 27 bases remaining between them. The CDR3 contains 19 residues. The germline gives CDR1 SGHRS, CDR2 YFSETQ. CDR3 protein: CASSLLGLDRTRLSYGYTF. CDR3 coding DNA: TGCGCCAGCAGCTTATTAGGGTTGGATAGGACAAGACTCTCCTATGGCTACACCTTC.

The chain joins TRBV3-1 (or the pseudogene TRBV3-2) to TRBJ2-7; no reliable D call. Trimming left V 0 bases short and J 0 bases short, with 6 bases between. From germline, CDR1 is LGHDT and CDR2 YNNKEL (reference sequence). The CDR3 covers 14 residues. CDR3 DNA: TGTGCCAGCAGCCAAGAGTCGTCCTCCTACGAGCAGTACTTC. Protein product: CASSQESSSYEQYF.

CDR3 amino acids: CASSALLDSYEQYF. The CDR3 coding sequence is TGTGCCAGCAGCGCTCTCCTGGACAGCTACGAGCAGTACTTC. The chain carries TRBV5-5 and TRBJ2-7; perhaps TRBD1 as D (6 bases). Per germline, CDR1 SGHKS and CDR2 YYEKEE (reference sequence). The V end was cut by 4 bases, the J end by 3 bases, with 14 bases between. CDR3 length: 14 residues.

The V and J genes are TRBV9 and TRBJ2-7; 9 bases fit TRBD2. Germline assignment: CDR1 SGDLS and CDR2 YYNGEE. With V trimmed by 0 bases and J by 2 bases, 3 bases remained unmatched. This CDR3 is built from 15 residues. The CDR3: CASSVDAGGAYEQYF. CDR3 in DNA: TGTGCCAGCAGCGTAGATGCGGGAGGGGCCTACGAGCAGTACTTC.

The V gene is TRBV6-5, the J gene TRBJ1-2, with D possibly TRBD1 on 5 matching bases. Germline loops: CDR1 MNHEY, CDR2 SVGAGI. Trimming took off 1 base at V and 2 bases at J, with 8 bases between the two ends. CDR3 length equals 14 residues. CDR3 coding DNA: TGTGCCAGCAGTTACTTGCCAGGGAACTATGGCTACACCTTC. This translates into CASSYLPGNYGYTF.

The V gene is TRBV7-3, the J gene TRBJ2-6; 10 bases agree with TRBD1. The CDR3 extends over 16 amino acids. V shed 8 bases and J 1 base; nucleotides not matched to a gene: 5. Germline CDR1 SGHTA, CDR2 FQGTGA. CDR3 nucleotide sequence: TGTGCCAGCGTGCGGACAGGGGGATCTGGGGCCAACGTCCTGACTTTC. Protein product: CASVRTGGSGANVLTF.

The CDR3 region is CASSAPGTQNTEAFF. CDR3 nucleotides: TGTGCCAGCAGTGCCCCCGGGACACAGAACACTGAAGCTTTCTTT. The gene calls are TRBV25-1 and TRBJ1-1; a weak D match, TRBD1 (6 bases). Germline CDR1 reads MGHDK; CDR2 reads SYGVNS. The CDR3 extends over 15 amino acids. V gave up 4 bases and J gave up 1 base, with 13 bases separating them.

This chain links TRBV11-2 with TRBJ2-7, with a tentative D call TRBD2 (6 bases). CDR1 and CDR2 (germline): SGHAT, FQNNGV. Between the trimmed V and J ends, which lost 5 bases and 3 bases, there was a span of 23 bases. This CDR3 is built from 17 residues. The CDR3 region is CASSLTVGGAKRYEQYF. In DNA form, the CDR3 reads TGTGCCAGCAGCCTAACGGTGGGAGGCGCCAAACGCTACGAGCAGTACTTC.

J is TRBJ2-7 and V is TRBV11-2; 7 bases are shared with TRBD1. This CDR3 is built from 15 residues. In germline, CDR1 is SGHAT, CDR2 FQNNGV. V gave up 5 bases and J gave up 4 bases; unmatched junction bases: 11. The CDR3 is CASSPLTGKEYEQYF. DNA of the CDR3: TGTGCCAGCAGCCCCTTGACAGGGAAGGAATACGAGCAGTACTTC. Filled out from reference TRBV11-2 and TRBJ2-7, the complete variable domain reads EAGVAQSPRYKIIEKRQSVAFWCNPISGHATLYWYQQILGQGPKLLIQFQNNGVVDDSQLPKDRFSAERLKGVDSTLKIQPAKLEDSAVYLCASSPLTGKEYEQYFGPGTRLTVT.

The gene calls are TRBV6-4 and TRBJ2-5; the D gene is possibly TRBD1 (7 bases). The length of the CDR3 is 13 residues. Germline V CDR1 and CDR2: MRHNA, SNTAGT. V lost 7 bases and J lost 5, with 14 bases in between. The CDR3 is CASTDREEETQYF. CDR3 nucleotide sequence: TGTGCCAGCACAGACAGGGAGGAGGAGACCCAGTACTTC.

CDR3 bases: TGTGCCAGTAGTATCGGACGGGACTCTGGAAACACCATATATTTT. This codes for CASSIGRDSGNTIYF. J is TRBJ1-3 and V is TRBV19; no firm D call. Per the germline V gene, CDR1 is LNHDA and CDR2 is SQIVND (reference sequence). This CDR3 spans 15 amino acids. The V gene lost 3 bases and the J gene lost 0 bases, with 9 bases spanning the gap.

This chain connects TRBV5-3 to TRBJ1-5; TRBD1 might be the D (5 bases). TRBV5-3 is assigned to the ORF class and has an uncertain function. The CDR3 sequence is 16 residues long. The germline V and J ends were trimmed by 4 bases and 0 bases, with 14 bases remaining between them. CDR3 in amino acids: CARSPRPGHSNQPQHF. The CDR3 DNA is TGTGCCAGAAGCCCGAGGCCCGGACATAGCAATCAGCCCCAGCATTTT.

The V and J genes are TRBV7-9 and TRBJ1-6; D not certain. V gave up 8 bases and J gave up 10 bases, with 12 bases separating them. The germline gives CDR1 SEHNR, CDR2 FQNEAQ (reference sequence). There are 12 residues in the CDR3. CDR3 in amino acids: CASSPAGSPLHF. CDR3 DNA sequence: TGTGCCAGCTCCCCGGCGGGATCACCCCTCCACTTT.